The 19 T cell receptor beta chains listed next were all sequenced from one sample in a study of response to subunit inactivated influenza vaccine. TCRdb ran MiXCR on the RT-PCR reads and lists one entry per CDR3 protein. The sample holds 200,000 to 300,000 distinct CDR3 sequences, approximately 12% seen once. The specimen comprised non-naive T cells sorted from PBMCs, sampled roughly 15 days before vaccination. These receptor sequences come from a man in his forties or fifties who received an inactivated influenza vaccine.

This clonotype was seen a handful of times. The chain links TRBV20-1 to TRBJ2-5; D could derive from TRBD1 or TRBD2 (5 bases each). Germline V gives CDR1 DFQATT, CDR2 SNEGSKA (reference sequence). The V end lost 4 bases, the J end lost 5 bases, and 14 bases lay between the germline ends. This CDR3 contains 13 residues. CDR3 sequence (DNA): TGCAGTGCTAAAACGGGGCGTCGTGAGACCCAGTACTTC. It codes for CSAKTGRRETQYF.

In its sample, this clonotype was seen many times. CDR3 nucleotide sequence: TGTGCCAGCAGCGAAGGGGTAGCGGAGTTCCTAGGGGAGACCCAGTACTTC. This codes for CASSEGVAEFLGETQYF. The rearrangement links TRBV9 to TRBJ2-5, with D tentatively TRBD2 (6 bases). V lost 3 bases and J lost 5, with 23 bases in between. This CDR3 is built from 17 residues. Germline CDR1 SGDLS, CDR2 YYNGEE.

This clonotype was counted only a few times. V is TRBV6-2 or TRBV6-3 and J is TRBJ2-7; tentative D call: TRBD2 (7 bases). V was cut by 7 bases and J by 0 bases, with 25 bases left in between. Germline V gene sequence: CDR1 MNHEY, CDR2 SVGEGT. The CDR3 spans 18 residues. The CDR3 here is CASKTPKGVAGYSYEQYF. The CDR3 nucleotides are TGTGCCAGCAAGACTCCAAAGGGGGTAGCGGGTTACTCCTACGAGCAGTACTTC.

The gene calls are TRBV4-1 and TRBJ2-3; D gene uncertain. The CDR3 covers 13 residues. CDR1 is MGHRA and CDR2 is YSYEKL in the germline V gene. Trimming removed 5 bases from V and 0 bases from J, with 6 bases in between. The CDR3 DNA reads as TGCGCCAGCAGCAAAGCCAGCACAGATACGCAGTATTTT. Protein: CASSKASTDTQYF.

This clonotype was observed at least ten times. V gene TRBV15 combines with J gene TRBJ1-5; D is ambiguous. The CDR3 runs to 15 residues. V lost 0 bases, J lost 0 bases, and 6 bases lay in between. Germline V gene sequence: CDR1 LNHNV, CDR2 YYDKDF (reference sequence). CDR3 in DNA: TGTGCCACCAGCAGAGATAAGGGTAGCAATCAGCCCCAGCATTTT. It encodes CATSRDKGSNQPQHF.

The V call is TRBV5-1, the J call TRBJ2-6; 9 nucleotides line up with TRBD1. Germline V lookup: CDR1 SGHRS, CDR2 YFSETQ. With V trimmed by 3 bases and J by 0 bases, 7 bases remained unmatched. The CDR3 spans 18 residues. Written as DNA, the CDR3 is TGCGCCAGCAGCTGGGTGACAGGGGGTTACTCTGGGGCCAACGTCCTGACTTTC. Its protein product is CASSWVTGGYSGANVLTF.

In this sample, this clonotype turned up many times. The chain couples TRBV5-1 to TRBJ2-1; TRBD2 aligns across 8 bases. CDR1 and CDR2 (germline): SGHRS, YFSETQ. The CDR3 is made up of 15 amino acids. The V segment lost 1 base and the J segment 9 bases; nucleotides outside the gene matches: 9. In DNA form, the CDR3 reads TGCGCCAGCAGCTTGCCTAGCGGGTCCGCAGGTGAGCAGTTCTTC. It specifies CASSLPSGSAGEQFF.

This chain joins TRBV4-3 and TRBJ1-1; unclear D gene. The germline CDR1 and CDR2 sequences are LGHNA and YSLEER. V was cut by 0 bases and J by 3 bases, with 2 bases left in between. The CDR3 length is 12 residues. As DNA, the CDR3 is TGCGCCAGCAGCCAAGATCACACTGAAGCTTTCTTT. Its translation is CASSQDHTEAFF.

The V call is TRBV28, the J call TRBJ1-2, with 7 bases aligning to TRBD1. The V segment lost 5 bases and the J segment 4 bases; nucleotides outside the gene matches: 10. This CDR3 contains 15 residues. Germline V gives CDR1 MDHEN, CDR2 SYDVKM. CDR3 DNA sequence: TGTGCCAGCAGTCCCCTCCGGGACAGCGGCTATGGCTACACCTTC. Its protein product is CASSPLRDSGYGYTF.

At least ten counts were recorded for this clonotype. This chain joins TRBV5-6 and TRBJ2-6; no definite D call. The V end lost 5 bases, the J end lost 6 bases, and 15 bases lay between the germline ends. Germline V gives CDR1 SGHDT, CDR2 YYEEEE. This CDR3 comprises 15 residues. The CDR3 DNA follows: TGTGCCAGCAGATCGACCGTACTCAAGGCCAACGTCCTGACTTTC. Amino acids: CASRSTVLKANVLTF.

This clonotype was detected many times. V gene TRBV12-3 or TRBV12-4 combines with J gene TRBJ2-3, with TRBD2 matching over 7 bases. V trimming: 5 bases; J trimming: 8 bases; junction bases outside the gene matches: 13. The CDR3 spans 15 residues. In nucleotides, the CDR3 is TGTGCCAGCAGTGCGGGGGACGGAAACATGGTTACGCAGTATTTT. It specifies CASSAGDGNMVTQYF.

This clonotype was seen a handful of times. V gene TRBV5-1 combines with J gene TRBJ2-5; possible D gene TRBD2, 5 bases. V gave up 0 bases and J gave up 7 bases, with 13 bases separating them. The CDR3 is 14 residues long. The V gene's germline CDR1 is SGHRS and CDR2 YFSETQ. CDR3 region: CASSLGTDGGTQYF. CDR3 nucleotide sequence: TGCGCCAGCAGCTTGGGCACAGACGGAGGGACCCAGTACTTC.

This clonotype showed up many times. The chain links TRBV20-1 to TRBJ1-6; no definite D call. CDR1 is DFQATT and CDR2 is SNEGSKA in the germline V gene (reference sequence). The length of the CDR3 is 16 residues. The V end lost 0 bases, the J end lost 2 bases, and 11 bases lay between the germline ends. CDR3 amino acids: CSARDSGLTYNSPLHF. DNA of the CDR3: TGCAGTGCTAGAGATAGTGGGTTAACCTATAATTCACCCCTCCACTTT.

Here the CDR3 reads CAISDQFFSGANVLTF. The CDR3 nucleotides read TGTGCCATCAGTGATCAATTTTTCTCTGGGGCCAACGTCCTGACTTTC. The chain links TRBV10-3 to TRBJ2-6, with D unclear. V lost 3 bases to trimming and J lost 0 bases, with 9 bases between them. Per germline, CDR1 ENHRY and CDR2 SYGVKD. The CDR3 length is 16 residues.

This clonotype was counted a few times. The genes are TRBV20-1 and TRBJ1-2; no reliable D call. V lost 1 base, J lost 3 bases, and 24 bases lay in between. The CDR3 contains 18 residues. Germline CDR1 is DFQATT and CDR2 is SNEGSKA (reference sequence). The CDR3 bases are TGCAGTGCTAGAGTAGAAGGACCCAGGAAGGTTGGTGACTATGGCTACACCTTC. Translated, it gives CSARVEGPRKVGDYGYTF.

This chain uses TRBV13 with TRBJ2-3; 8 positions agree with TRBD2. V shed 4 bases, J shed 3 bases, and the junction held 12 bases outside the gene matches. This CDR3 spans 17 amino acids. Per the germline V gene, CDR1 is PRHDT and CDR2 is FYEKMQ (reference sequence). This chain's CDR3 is CASSSRLAGGVTDTQYF. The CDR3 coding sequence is TGTGCCAGCAGCTCCCGTTTGGCGGGGGGAGTAACAGATACGCAGTATTTT.

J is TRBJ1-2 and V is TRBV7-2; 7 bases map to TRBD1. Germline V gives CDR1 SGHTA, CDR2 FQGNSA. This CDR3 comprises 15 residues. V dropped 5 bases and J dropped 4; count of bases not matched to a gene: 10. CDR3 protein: CASSLWDSGTYGYTF. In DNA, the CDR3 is TGTGCCAGCAGCCTTTGGGACAGTGGAACCTATGGCTACACCTTC.

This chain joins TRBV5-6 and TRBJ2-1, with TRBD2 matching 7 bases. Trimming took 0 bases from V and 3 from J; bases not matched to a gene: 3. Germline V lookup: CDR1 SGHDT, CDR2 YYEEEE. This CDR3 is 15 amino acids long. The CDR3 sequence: CASSLVSGGYNEQFF. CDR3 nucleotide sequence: TGTGCCAGCAGCTTGGTATCGGGGGGCTACAATGAGCAGTTCTTC. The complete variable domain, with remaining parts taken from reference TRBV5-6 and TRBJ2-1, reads DAGVTQSPTHLIKTRGQQVTLRCSPKSGHDTVSWYQQALGQGPQFIFQYYEEEERQRGNFPDRFSGHQFPNYSSELNVNALLLGDSALYLCASSLVSGGYNEQFFGPGTRLTVL.

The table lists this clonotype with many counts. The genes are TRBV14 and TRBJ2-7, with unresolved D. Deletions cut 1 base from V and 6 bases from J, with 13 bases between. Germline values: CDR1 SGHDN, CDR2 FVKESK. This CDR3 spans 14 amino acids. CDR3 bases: TGTGCCAGCAGCCAAGCTCATGGTGTAAGCGAGCAGTACTTC. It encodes CASSQAHGVSEQYF.